This T cell receptor beta chain originates from a study of human T cells and chemical hapten exposure. Library preparation tagged each individual cDNA molecule with a unique molecular identifier. TCRdb re-called the RACE reads through MiXCR, storing one row per CDR3 protein. The sample consists of tens of thousands of distinct CDR3 sequences, over 7.5% of them appearing once. As to time point: patch test 3, about 24 weeks after DPC sensitization. The treatment denotes: therapeutic diphenylcyclopropenone sensitization with weekly scalp DPC. It was unfractionated whole blood from which total RNA was extracted. Germline CDR1 reads SGHTA; CDR2 reads FQGTGA. Trimming shortened V by 5 bases and J by 3 bases, and 10 bases separated the two germline ends. There are 14 residues in the CDR3.

The receptor's source is a man aged 45 to 65 with alopecia areata. Some clones in this sample may be carry-over from other donors' samples. The chain has TRBV7-3 and TRBJ2-2; D uncertain. The input for sequencing was whole blood, taken in connection with sensitization to the hapten diphenylcyclopropenone (DPC). Written as DNA, the CDR3 is TGTGCCAGCAGCCCATCTGTGGACACCGGGGAGCTGTTTTTT. Its protein is CASSPSVDTGELFF.